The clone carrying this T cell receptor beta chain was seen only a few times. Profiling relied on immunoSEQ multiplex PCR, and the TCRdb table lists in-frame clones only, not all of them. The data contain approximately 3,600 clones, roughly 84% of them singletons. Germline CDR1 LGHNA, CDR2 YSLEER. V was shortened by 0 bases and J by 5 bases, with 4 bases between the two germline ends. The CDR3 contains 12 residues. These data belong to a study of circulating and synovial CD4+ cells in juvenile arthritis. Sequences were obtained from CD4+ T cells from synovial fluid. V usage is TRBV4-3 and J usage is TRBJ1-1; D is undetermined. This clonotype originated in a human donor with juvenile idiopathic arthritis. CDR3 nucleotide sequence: TGCGCCAGCAGCCAAGACAGGACTGAAGCTTTCTTT. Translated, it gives CASSQDRTEAFF.